This T cell receptor (beta chain) was sequenced for a study of CXCR3-negative and CXCR3-positive naive CD8 T cells. Across the study: The TRB read total, about 130 million, broke down to about 1.5 +/- 0.3 million reads per library.

Overall study results and limits: The TRB CDR3s that CXCR3-positive naive cells carried were more hydrophobic than those of CXCR3-negative naive cells. Unlike memory cells, which differed, naive CXCR3-negative and CXCR3-positive cells had similar TRBV-TRBJ usage. High diversity, comparable across both naive subsets, contrasted with much lower diversity in memory CD8+ cells.

The CDR3 contains 18 residues. Germline CDR1 is SQVTM and CDR2 is ANQGSEA. In preparing the TRB cDNA libraries, 5' RACE with UMI labels was used. One entry per CDR3 protein, without DNA, is what TCRdb gives after re-calling the 5' RACE reads. There are roughly 120,000 distinct CDR3 sequences in the sample, with roughly 0.59% held by the top ten. Naive cells were sorted as CD45RO-, CCR7+, CD27+ and CD95-. Comments on this clonotype: What it recognizes is unknown.

This receptor was obtained from a human donor in good health. Some clones in this sample may be carry-over from other donors' samples. The rearrangement uses TRBV29-1 and TRBJ2-7; the D gene TCRdb calls, TRBD2, cannot be checked with no DNA. The sample taken for sequencing was naive CXCR3+ CD8+ T cells from blood. The subset was: CD45RO-CCR7+CD27+CD95- naive CD8+ T cells expressing CXCR3 (TNR3+). CDR3 region: CSVEDPWALAGGTYEQYF.